This T cell receptor (beta chain) was identified during a study of T cell repertoires in cytomegalovirus infection (dated by TCRdb to about 2019). With respect to the entire study: The HLA type of each donor mattered for the analysis, because public TCR beta signatures pointed to carriage of CMV infection along with the matching HLA type. What the work shows at the level of the full study, not this receptor alone: In both this cohort and an independent cohort of several hundred donors, the cumulative frequency of public TCR beta family members distinguished carriers of CMV infection plus the relevant HLA type. The ex vivo response was dominated by HLA-C-restricted CMV-specific TCR beta clonotypes, which also provided the single most frequent clonotype in two of eight donors.

With respect to this clonotype: Its antigen specificity is not known. No qualities accompany the bases; no much larger clone lies one base away.

From cysteine to phenylalanine, the CDR3 is 15 amino acids long. Just CDR3 DNA is preserved here, 45 bases in frame from base 1. V ends up 2 bases short and J 5 bases short, with an unmatched junction base count of 1. CDR1 MRHNA and CDR2 SNTAGT are derived from the germline V gene. Sequencing was performed on an Illumina HiSeq 1500. TCRdb ran its own pipeline on the public reads, namely fastp trimming at Q25 and MiXCR clone calling, and kept in-frame beta chains. Every CDR3 protein is listed once, alongside the most common genes and DNA of its rows. Within this sample are around 130,000 distinct CDR3 sequences, with around 25% of them counted one time only. The top ten clonotypes cover approximately 35% of the sample.

The source of this sequence is a human donor in good health (CMV status not recorded). Some clones in this sample may be carry-over from other donors' samples. This receptor chain uses TRBV6-4 and TRBJ2-1, with 12 central nucleotides matching TRBD2. The specimen was PBMCs, sequenced either directly or after in vitro stimulation (not recorded which). The nucleotide sequence is TGTGCCAGCAGTGACGGACTAGCGGGACACAATGAGCAGTTCTTC. The resulting protein is CASSDGLAGHNEQFF.